The 18 T cell receptor beta chains given below trace back to one sample, sequenced in a study of blood T cell repertoires in COVID-19. The protocol was immunoSEQ multiplex PCR, while the TCRdb copy is restricted to in-frame clones and leaves out a portion. The repertoire consists of 150,000 to 180,000 clones, with approximately 80% occurring once and the leading ten covering just over 0.55%. The sequenced sample consisted of peripheral blood. These receptors all stem from a man in his 60s with acute or convalescent COVID-19.

The rearrangement uses TRBV4-3 and TRBJ2-2; the match to TRBD2 covers 11 bases. This CDR3 region has 18 residues. The junction had 5 bases not matched to a gene; V was cut back by 1 base and J by 1 base. Germline V gene data show CDR1 as LGHNA and CDR2 as YSLEER. Written as DNA, the CDR3 is TGCGCCAGCAGCCAAGGGGCTAGCGGGAGGATGAACACCGGGGAGCTGTTTTTT. Translating gives CASSQGASGRMNTGELFF.

The chain uses TRBV4-3 and TRBJ1-1, with 7 nucleotides matching TRBD1. The trim removed 4 bases at V and 1 base at J, leaving 3 bases unmatched. The CDR3 sequence is 14 residues long. Germline lookup yields CDR1 LGHNA and CDR2 YSLEER. CDR3 residues: CASSRGQENTEAFF. CDR3 sequence (DNA): TGCGCCAGCAGCCGAGGACAGGAGAACACTGAAGCTTTCTTT.

The chain uses TRBV5-6 and TRBJ2-7, with 14 bases identical to TRBD2. The V gene's germline CDR1 is SGHDT and CDR2 YYEEEE. CDR3 length equals 15 residues. The trim removed 4 bases at V and 7 bases at J, leaving 7 bases unmatched. CDR3 sequence: CASSQTSGRAWEQYF. DNA for the CDR3: TGTGCCAGCAGCCAGACTAGCGGGAGGGCCTGGGAGCAGTACTTC.

The chain employs TRBV5-1 and TRBJ1-2; D perhaps matches TRBD1 (5 bases). Trimming left V 4 bases short and J 8 bases short, with 15 bases between. Looked up from germline, CDR1 is SGHRS and CDR2 is YFSETQ. The CDR3 has 13 residues. CDR3 loop: CASSPAGFRGYTF. DNA of the CDR3: TGCGCCAGCAGCCCCGCAGGGTTTAGGGGCTACACCTTC.

This clone has just a few counts. The chain recombines TRBV4-2 with TRBJ1-6; tentatively, D is TRBD1 (5 bases). V shed 0 bases and J shed 7 bases, with 22 bases lying between them. CDR3 length: 19 amino acids. CDR1 and CDR2 from the germline V gene are LGHNA and YNFKEQ. The CDR3 region is CASSQDGASIILGNSPLHF. The CDR3 coding sequence is TGTGCCAGCAGCCAAGATGGGGCCAGTATTATACTCGGGAATTCACCCCTCCACTTT.

V is TRBV5-6 and J is TRBJ2-1, with D perhaps matching TRBD1 (7 bases). Germline CDR1 and CDR2: SGHDT and YYEEEE. This CDR3 is 15 amino acids long. Trimming removed 4 bases at V and 7 bases at J, with 18 bases between. The CDR3 nucleotides are TGTGCCAGCAGCCGCCGGAGGGGGCTAGGGAATGAGCAGTTCTTC. Protein product: CASSRRRGLGNEQFF. Supplemented by reference TRBV5-6 and TRBJ2-1, the full variable domain reads DAGVTQSPTHLIKTRGQQVTLRCSPKSGHDTVSWYQQALGQGPQFIFQYYEEEERQRGNFPDRFSGHQFPNYSSELNVNALLLGDSALYLCASSRRRGLGNEQFFGPGTRLTVL.

V usage is TRBV21-1 and J usage is TRBJ1-1; TRBD1 is taken as the D call from the table, unchecked against the DNA. TRBV21-1 is described as a pseudogene. The CDR3 spans 13 residues. Written as DNA, the CDR3 is TGTGCCAGCAGCAAAGGGATAGGGGTCGGGGCTTTCTTT. Its protein product is CASSKGIGVGAFF.

The chain employs TRBV6-6 and TRBJ2-1; no clear D. Germline values: CDR1 MNHNY, CDR2 SVGAGI (reference sequence). V was pared by 5 bases and J by 8 bases, with 10 bases between. The CDR3 totals 12 residues. The CDR3 DNA reads as TGTGCCAGCAGTGGAGCCCTCCATGAGCAGTTCTTC. This sequence encodes CASSGALHEQFF.

This clone was seen a handful of times. The V and J genes are TRBV6-1 and TRBJ2-3; D might be TRBD1 (5 bases). V gave up 2 bases and J gave up 6 bases, with 9 bases separating them. Germline V gene sequence: CDR1 MNHNS, CDR2 SASEGT. CDR3 length: 13 residues. CDR3 region: CASSEQTEDTQYF. As DNA, the CDR3 is TGTGCCAGCAGTGAACAGACAGAGGATACGCAGTATTTT.

V usage is TRBV7-8 and J usage is TRBJ1-2; D gene ambiguous. With 5 bases removed from V and 6 bases from J, the gap between germline ends came to 13 bases. Germline CDR1 is SGHVS and CDR2 is FQNEAQ. The CDR3 length is 13 residues. For the CDR3, the DNA is TGTGCCAGCAGCCTGGGCCAAGTGCATGGCTACACCTTC. Translating gives CASSLGQVHGYTF.

J is TRBJ1-1 and V is TRBV7-2, with 8 bases identical to TRBD1. The CDR3 consists of 18 residues. V dropped 1 base and J dropped 0; count of bases not matched to a gene: 10. Germline CDR1 reads SGHTA; CDR2 reads FQGNSA. CDR3 loop: CASSLVHAGGLLNTEAFF. The CDR3 DNA is TGTGCCAGCAGCTTAGTTCACGCAGGGGGCCTTTTGAACACTGAAGCTTTCTTT.

This chain links TRBV6-5 with TRBJ1-2, with TRBD1 matching 7 bases. This CDR3 contains 16 residues. Looked up from germline, CDR1 is MNHEY and CDR2 is SVGAGI. V trimming: 3 bases; J trimming: 2 bases; junction bases outside the gene matches: 9. Written as DNA, the CDR3 is TGTGCCAGCAGTTATCAGAGACAGGGACGGAACTATGGCTACACCTTC. This translates into CASSYQRQGRNYGYTF.

The V call is TRBV6-5, the J call TRBJ1-2, with TRBD1 matching over 7 bases. V shed 7 bases and J 4 bases; nucleotides not matched to a gene: 6. The CDR3 loop spans 13 amino acids. CDR1 MNHEY and CDR2 SVGAGI come from the germline V gene. The DNA of the CDR3 is TGTGCCAGCACTGTCGGGACAGCCTATGGCTACACCTTC. Residues: CASTVGTAYGYTF.

This clone was observed a few times. The chain links TRBV28 to TRBJ1-2, with a weak D call TRBD1 (6 bases). V was shortened by 8 bases and J by 2 bases, with 9 bases between the two germline ends. Germline values: CDR1 MDHEN, CDR2 SYDVKM. The CDR3 extends over 12 amino acids. CDR3 nucleotides: TGTGCCAGCTGCAGGGGAAACTATGGCTACACCTTC. Protein: CASCRGNYGYTF.

V usage is TRBV7-8 and J usage is TRBJ1-2, with a tentative D call TRBD1 (6 bases). Germline V gene lookup returns CDR1 SGHVS and CDR2 FQNEAQ. V lost 4 bases and J lost 0, with 12 bases in between. The length of the CDR3 is 15 residues. The CDR3 loop reads CASSSRQASNYGYTF. The CDR3 DNA reads as TGTGCCAGCAGCTCGCGACAGGCTTCTAACTATGGCTACACCTTC.

This clone was found once. Mismatch with germline at one junction end may stem from a read error. The chain carries TRBV2 and TRBJ1-4; D call uncertain. Germline loops: CDR1 SNHLY, CDR2 FYNNEI. The CDR3 runs to 13 residues. In DNA form, the CDR3 reads TGTGCCAGCGGTGACACTATTAATGAAAAACTGTTTTTT. Protein sequence: CASGDTINEKLFF.

This clone was counted between two and nine times. CDR3 region: CASSLTVAGEQYF. The DNA for the CDR3 is TGTGCCAGCAGCTTGACCGTCGCAGGCGAGCAGTACTTC. V and J are TRBV11-3 and TRBJ2-7; no reliable D call. This CDR3 is 13 amino acids long. Germline loops: CDR1 SGHNT, CDR2 YENEEA. V lost 3 bases and J 6 bases, leaving 12 bases between the germline ends.

The J gene is TRBJ2-2, the V gene TRBV12-5, with no clear D. V gave up 2 bases and J gave up 5 bases, with 9 bases separating them. Germline V CDR1 and CDR2: LGHNT, FRNRAP. The CDR3 length is 14 residues. CDR3 DNA: TGTGCTAGTGGTTTGAGACACCTTACCGGGGAGCTGTTTTTT. Amino acids: CASGLRHLTGELFF.